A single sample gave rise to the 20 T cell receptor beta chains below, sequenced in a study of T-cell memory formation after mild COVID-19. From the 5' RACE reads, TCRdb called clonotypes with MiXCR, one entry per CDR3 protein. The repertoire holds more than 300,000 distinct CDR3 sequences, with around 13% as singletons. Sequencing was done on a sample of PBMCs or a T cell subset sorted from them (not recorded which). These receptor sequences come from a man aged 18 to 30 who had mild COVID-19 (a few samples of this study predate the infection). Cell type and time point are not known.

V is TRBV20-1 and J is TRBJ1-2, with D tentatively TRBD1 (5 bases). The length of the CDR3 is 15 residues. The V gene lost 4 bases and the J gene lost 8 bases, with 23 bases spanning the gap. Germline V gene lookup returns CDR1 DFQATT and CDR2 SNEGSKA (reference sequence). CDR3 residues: CSATQSGDPIRGYTF. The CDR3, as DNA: TGCAGTGCTACCCAATCGGGGGACCCAATACGGGGCTACACCTTC.

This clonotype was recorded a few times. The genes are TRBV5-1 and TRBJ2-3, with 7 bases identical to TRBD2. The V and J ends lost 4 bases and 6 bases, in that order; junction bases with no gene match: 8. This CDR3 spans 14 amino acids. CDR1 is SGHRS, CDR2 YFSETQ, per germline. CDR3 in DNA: TGCGCCAGCAGCCCCCGGGCGCGGGGGGATACGCAGTATTTT. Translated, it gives CASSPRARGDTQYF.

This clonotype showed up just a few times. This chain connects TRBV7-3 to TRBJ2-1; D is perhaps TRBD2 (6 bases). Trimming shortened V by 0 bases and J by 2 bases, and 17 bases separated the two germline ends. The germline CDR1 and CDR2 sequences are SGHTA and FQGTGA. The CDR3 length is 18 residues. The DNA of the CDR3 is TGTGCCAGCAGCTTAACATATATGGGGCGGGGAGCCTACAATGAGCAGTTCTTC. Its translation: CASSLTYMGRGAYNEQFF.

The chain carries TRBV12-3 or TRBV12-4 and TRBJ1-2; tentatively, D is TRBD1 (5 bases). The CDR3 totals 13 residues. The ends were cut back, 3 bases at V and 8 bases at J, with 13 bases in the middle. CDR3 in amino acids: CASSFGREGGYTF. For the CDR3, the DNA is TGTGCCAGCAGTTTTGGCAGGGAGGGAGGCTACACCTTC.

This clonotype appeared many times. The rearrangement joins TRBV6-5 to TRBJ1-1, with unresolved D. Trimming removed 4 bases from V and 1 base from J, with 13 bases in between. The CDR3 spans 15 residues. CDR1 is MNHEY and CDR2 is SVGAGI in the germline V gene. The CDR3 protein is CASSFSPLGNTEAFF. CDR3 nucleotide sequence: TGTGCCAGCAGTTTTTCCCCGTTGGGGAACACTGAAGCTTTCTTT.

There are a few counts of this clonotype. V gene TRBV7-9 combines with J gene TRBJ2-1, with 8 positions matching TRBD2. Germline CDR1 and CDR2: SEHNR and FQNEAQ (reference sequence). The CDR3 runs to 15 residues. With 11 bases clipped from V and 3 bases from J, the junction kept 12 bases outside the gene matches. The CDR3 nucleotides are TGTGCCTTATCTTCCGGGGGGGCGGTCTACAATGAGCAGTTCTTC. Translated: CALSSGGAVYNEQFF.

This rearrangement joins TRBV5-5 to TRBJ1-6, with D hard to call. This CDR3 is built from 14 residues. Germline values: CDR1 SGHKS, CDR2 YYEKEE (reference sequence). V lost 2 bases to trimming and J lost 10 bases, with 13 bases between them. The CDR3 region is CASSFERISSPLHF. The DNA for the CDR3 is TGTGCCAGCAGCTTCGAGCGAATTAGCTCACCCCTCCACTTT. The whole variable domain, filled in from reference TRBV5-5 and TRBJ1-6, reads DAGVTQSPTHLIKTRGQQVTLRCSPISGHKSVSWYQQVLGQGPQFIFQYYEKEERGRGNFPDRFSARQFPNYSSELNVNALLLGDSALYLCASSFERISSPLHFGNGTRLTVT.

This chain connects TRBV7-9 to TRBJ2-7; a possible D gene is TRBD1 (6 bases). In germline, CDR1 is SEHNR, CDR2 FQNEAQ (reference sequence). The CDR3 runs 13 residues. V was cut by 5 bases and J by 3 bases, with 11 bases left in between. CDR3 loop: CASSAADSYEQYV. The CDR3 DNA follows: TGTGCCAGCAGCGCGGCGGACAGCTACGAGCAGTACGTC.

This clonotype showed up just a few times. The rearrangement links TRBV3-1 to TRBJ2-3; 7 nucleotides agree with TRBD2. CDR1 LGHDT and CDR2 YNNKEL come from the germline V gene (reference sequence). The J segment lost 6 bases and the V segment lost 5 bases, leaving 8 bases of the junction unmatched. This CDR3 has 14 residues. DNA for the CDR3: TGTGCCAGCAGCACACGGACTAGTCCCGATACGCAGTATTTT. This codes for CASSTRTSPDTQYF.

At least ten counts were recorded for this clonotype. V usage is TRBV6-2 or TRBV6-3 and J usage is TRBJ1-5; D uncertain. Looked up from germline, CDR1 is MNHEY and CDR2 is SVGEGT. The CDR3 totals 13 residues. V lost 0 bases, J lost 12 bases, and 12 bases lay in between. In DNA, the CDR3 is TGTGCCAGCAGTTACTCGGAAGGGAGTGTCCAGCATTTT. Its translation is CASSYSEGSVQHF.

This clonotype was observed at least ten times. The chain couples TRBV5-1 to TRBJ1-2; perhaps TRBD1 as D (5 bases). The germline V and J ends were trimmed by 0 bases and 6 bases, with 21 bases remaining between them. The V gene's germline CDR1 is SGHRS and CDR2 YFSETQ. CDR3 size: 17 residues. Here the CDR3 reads CASSLAPMGRKEDGYTF. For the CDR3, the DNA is TGCGCCAGCAGCTTGGCACCGATGGGACGGAAGGAGGATGGCTACACCTTC.

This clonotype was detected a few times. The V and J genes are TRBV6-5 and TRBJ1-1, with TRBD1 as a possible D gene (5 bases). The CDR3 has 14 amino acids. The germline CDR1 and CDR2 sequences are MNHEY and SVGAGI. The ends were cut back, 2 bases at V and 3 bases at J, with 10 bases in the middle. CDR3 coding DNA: TGTGCCAGCAGTTACCTCGGGACTTACACTGAAGCTTTCTTT. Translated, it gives CASSYLGTYTEAFF.

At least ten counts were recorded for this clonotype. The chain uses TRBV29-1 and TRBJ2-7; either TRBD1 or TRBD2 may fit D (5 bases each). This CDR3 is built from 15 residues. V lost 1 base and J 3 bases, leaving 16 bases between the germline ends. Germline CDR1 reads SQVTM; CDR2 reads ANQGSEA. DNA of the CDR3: TGCAGCGTTGAAGGGACTGCCAGGGTACACTACGAGCAGTACGTC. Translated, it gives CSVEGTARVHYEQYV.

Here the CDR3 DNA reads TGCGCCAGCAGCCAAGATTGGGCGGCAGGGGGCCAGCTTGGCCTCTACGAGCAGTACTTC. Residues: CASSQDWAAGGQLGLYEQYF. J is TRBJ2-7 and V is TRBV4-3; the match to TRBD1 covers 8 bases. This CDR3 region has 20 residues. From germline, CDR1 is LGHNA and CDR2 YSLEER. V gave up 0 bases and J gave up 3 bases; unmatched junction bases: 19.

The CDR3 DNA reads as TGTGCCAGCAGCCAAGTGCTCAGGACCAATGAGCAGTTCTTC. It yields the protein CASSQVLRTNEQFF. The chain has TRBV14 and TRBJ2-1, with D unresolved. CDR1 and CDR2 (germline): SGHDN, FVKESK. V gave up 1 base and J gave up 6 bases, with 10 bases separating them. This CDR3 spans 14 amino acids.

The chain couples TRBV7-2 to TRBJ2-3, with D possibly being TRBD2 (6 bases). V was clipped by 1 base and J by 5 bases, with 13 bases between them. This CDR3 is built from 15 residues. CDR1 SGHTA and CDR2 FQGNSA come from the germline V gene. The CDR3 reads CASSLDGGVGDTQYF. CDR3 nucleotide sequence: TGTGCCAGCAGCTTAGACGGGGGAGTAGGAGATACGCAGTATTTT.

The chain's CDR3 is CASRGAPGGQETQYF. CDR3 coding DNA: TGCGCCAGCAGGGGGGCCCCCGGGGGCCAAGAGACCCAGTACTTC. V and J are TRBV5-1 and TRBJ2-5; D possibly uses TRBD1 or TRBD2 (6 bases each). V was shortened by 5 bases and J by 1 base, with 15 bases between the two germline ends. The CDR3 extends over 15 amino acids. From germline, CDR1 is SGHRS and CDR2 YFSETQ.

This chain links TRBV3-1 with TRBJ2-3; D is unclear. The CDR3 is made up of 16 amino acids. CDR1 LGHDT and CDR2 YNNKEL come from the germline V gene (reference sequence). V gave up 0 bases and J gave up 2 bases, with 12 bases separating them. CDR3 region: CASSQDAGGTTDTQYF. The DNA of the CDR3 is TGTGCCAGCAGCCAAGATGCAGGCGGTACCACAGATACGCAGTATTTT.

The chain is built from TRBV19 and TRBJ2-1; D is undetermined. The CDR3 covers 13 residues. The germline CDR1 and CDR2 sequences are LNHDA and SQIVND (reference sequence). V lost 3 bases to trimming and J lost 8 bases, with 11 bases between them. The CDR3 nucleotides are TGTGCCAGTAGTATTCGTGAAGTCTATGAGCAGTTCTTC. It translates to CASSIREVYEQFF.

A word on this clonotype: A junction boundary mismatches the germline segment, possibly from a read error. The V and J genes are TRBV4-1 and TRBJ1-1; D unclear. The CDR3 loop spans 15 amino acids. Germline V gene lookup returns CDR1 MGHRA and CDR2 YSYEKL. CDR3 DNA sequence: TGCGCCAGCAACCAAGATCCGGGGATGAACACTGAAGCTTTCTTT. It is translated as CASNQDPGMNTEAFF.